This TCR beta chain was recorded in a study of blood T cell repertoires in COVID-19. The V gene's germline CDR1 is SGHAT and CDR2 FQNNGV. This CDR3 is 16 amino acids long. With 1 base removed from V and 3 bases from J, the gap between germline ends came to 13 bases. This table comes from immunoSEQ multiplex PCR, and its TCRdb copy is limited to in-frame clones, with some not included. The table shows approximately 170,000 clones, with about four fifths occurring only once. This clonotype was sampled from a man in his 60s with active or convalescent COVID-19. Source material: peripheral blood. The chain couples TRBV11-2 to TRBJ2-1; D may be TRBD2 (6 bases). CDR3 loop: CASSLAGSKGYNEQFF. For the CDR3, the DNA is TGTGCCAGCAGCTTAGCCGGGAGCAAGGGCTACAATGAGCAGTTCTTC.